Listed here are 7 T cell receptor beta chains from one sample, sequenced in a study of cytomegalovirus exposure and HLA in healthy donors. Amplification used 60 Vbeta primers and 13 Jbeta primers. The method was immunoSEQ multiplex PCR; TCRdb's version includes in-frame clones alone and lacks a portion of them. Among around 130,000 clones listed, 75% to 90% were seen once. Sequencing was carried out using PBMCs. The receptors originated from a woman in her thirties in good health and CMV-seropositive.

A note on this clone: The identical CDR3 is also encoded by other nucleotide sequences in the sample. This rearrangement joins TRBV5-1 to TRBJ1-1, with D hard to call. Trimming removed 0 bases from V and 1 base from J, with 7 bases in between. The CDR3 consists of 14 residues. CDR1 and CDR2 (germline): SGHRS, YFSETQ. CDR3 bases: TGCGCCAGCAGCTTGGAGACGGGGAACACTGAAGCTTTCTTT. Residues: CASSLETGNTEAFF.

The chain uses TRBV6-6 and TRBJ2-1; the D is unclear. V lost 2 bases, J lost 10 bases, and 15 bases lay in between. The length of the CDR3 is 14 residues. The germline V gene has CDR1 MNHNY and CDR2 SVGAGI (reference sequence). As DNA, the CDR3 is TGTGCCAGCAGTTACGGTGCAAGGAGTGAGGAGCAGTTCTTC. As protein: CASSYGARSEEQFF.

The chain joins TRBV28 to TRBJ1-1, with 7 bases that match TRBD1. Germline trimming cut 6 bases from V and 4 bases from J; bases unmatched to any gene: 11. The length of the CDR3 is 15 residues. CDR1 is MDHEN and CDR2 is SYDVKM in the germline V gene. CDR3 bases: TGTGCCAGCAGCCCTCATGGGACAGCCTCCACTGAAGCTTTCTTT. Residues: CASSPHGTASTEAFF. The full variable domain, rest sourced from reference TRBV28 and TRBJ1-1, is DVKVTQSSRYLVKRTGEKVFLECVQDMDHENMFWYRQDPGLGLRLIYFSYDVKMKEKGDIPEGYSVSREKKERFSLILESASTNQTSMYLCASSPHGTASTEAFFGQGTRLTVV.

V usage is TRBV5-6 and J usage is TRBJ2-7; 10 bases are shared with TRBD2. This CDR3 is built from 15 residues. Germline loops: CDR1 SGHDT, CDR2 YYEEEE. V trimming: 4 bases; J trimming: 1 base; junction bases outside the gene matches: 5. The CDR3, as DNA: TGTGCCAGCAGCCCCGGACTAGCGGAATCCTACGAGCAGTACTTC. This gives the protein CASSPGLAESYEQYF.

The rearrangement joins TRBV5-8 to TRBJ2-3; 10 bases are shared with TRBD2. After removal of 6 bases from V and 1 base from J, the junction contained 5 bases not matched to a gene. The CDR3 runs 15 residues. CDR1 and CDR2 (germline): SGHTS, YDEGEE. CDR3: CASTTGTSGTDTQYF. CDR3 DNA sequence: TGTGCCAGCACCACGGGGACTAGCGGCACAGATACGCAGTATTTT. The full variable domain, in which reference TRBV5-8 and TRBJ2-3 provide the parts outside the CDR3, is EAGVTQSPTHLIKTRGQQATLRCSPISGHTSVYWYQQALGLGLQFLLWYDEGEERNRGNFPPRFSGRQFPNYSSELNVNALELEDSALYLCASTTGTSGTDTQYFGPGTRLTVL.

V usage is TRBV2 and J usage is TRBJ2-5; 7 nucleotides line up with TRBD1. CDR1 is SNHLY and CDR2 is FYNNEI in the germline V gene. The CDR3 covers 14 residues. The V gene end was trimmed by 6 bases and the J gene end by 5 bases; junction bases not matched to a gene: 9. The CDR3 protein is CASSLQGGEETQYF. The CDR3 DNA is TGTGCCAGCAGCCTACAAGGGGGCGAGGAGACCCAGTACTTC. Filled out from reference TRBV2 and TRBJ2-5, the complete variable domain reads EPEVTQTPSHQVTQMGQEVILRCVPISNHLYFYWYRQILGQKVEFLVSFYNNEISEKSEIFDDQFSVERPDGSNFTLKIRSTKLEDSAMYFCASSLQGGEETQYFGPGTRLLVL.

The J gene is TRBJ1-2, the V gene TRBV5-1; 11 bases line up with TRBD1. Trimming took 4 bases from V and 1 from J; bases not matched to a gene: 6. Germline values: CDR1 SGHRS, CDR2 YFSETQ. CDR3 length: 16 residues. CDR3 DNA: TGCGCCAGCAGCCGTGGACAGGGGGCCATTAACTATGGCTACACCTTC. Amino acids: CASSRGQGAINYGYTF.